This TCR beta chain was obtained from a study of T cells in Graves' hyperthyroidism and ophthalmopathy. This clonotype was counted at least ten times. V was clipped by 5 bases and J by 2 bases; unmatched bases: 5. Germline loops: CDR1 SGHAT, CDR2 FQNNGV. The CDR3 covers 14 residues. Template material for amplifying TCR beta CDR3 regions consisted of RNA transcripts. HTBI primers were employed in a first-round RT-PCR of the TCR CDR3. A single record per CDR3 protein comes from TCRdb applying MiXCR to the multiplex PCR reads. The sample records roughly 350,000 distinct CDR3 sequences, around 15% being singletons.

The chain links TRBV11-2 to TRBJ2-7; 8 bases are a match to TRBD2. Specimen: blood. The sequence came from a woman in her 30s with Graves' ophthalmopathy. CDR3 amino acids: CASSLGGGAYEQYF. CDR3 in DNA: TGTGCCAGCAGCCTCGGGGGGGGGGCCTACGAGCAGTACTTC.